A selection of T cell receptor beta chains follows, all from one sample in a study of T cell repertoires in aging, cancer and after chemotherapy. TCRdb re-called the multiplex PCR reads through MiXCR, storing one row per CDR3 protein. The sample lists 2,200 or so distinct CDR3 sequences, about 24% occurring once. What was sequenced was blood. The receptors derive from a human donor with a solid tumor. Both conserved end residues are part of each CDR3. A D gene is named only where the DNA matches it firmly.

J: TRBJ2-7
D: TRBD2
V: TRBV4-3
CDR3: CASSRGRGAGALYEQYF

J: TRBJ2-3
D: TRBD2
V: TRBV7-2
CDR3: CASRGRVTLAGLADTQYF

J: TRBJ2-1
D: -
V: TRBV20-1
CDR3: CSASGGMGVEQFF

J: TRBJ2-5
D: TRBD2
V: TRBV7-2
CDR3: CASSLLPGGETQYF

J: TRBJ1-2
D: -
V: TRBV6-1
CDR3: CASSEARKVLYGYTF

J: TRBJ1-4
D: TRBD1
V: TRBV5-5
CDR3: CLGQLNEKLFF

J: TRBJ2-7
D: -
V: TRBV5-1
CDR3: CASKRPDSYEQYF

J: TRBJ1-2
D: -
V: TRBV6-5
CDR3: CASSYDRQVSYGYTF

J: TRBJ1-4
D: TRBD1
V: TRBV25-1
CDR3: CASSQGQGFYEKLFF

J: TRBJ1-2
D: -
V: TRBV20-1
CDR3: CSAREAGGGLISGYTF

J: TRBJ1-2
D: -
V: TRBV4-3
CDR3: CASSPAGGQPHRNNYGYTF

J: TRBJ1-2
D: -
V: TRBV24-1
CDR3: CATSDPNNLYGYTF

J: TRBJ2-7
D: TRBD1
V: TRBV15
CDR3: CATSSRGFYEQYF

J: TRBJ1-4
D: -
V: TRBV14
CDR3: CASSRSGAPTNEKLFF

J: TRBJ2-3
D: TRBD2
V: TRBV7-2
CDR3: CASSFPRLAGGHDTQYF

J: TRBJ2-3
D: -
V: TRBV6-1
CDR3: CASSERSLYTDTQYF

J: TRBJ1-2
D: -
V: TRBV20-1
CDR3: CSARVSSSGYTF

J: TRBJ2-3
D: -
V: TRBV6-6
CDR3: CASSLGGSYTDTQYF

J: TRBJ2-7
D: -
V: TRBV5-6
CDR3: CASSYRYAGPGTYEQYF

J: TRBJ2-1
D: -
V: TRBV12-3/TRBV12-4
CDR3: CASSLIGGLGQFF

J: TRBJ2-7
D: -
V: TRBV4-2
CDR3: CASSQGSSANEQYF

J: TRBJ2-5
D: TRBD1
V: TRBV5-4
CDR3: CASSLGGYRTGGQETQYF

J: TRBJ1-2
D: TRBD1
V: TRBV4-3
CDR3: CASSFGQGGYGYTF

J: TRBJ1-6
D: -
V: TRBV6-4
CDR3: CASSDSEGSPLHF

J: TRBJ2-7
D: -
V: TRBV11-1
CDR3: CASSPQTVTYEQYF

J: TRBJ2-3
D: -
V: TRBV19
CDR3: CASSWRVSTDTQYF

J: TRBJ2-7
D: TRBD1
V: TRBV30
CDR3: CAWSPRDRQGTPYEQYF

J: TRBJ2-1
D: -
V: TRBV12-3/TRBV12-4
CDR3: CASSPRGVSGFQVEQFF

J: TRBJ1-2
D: TRBD1
V: TRBV10-3
CDR3: CAISDPGTGNYGYTF

J: TRBJ2-5
D: -
V: TRBV19
CDR3: CASSTGLAEQETQYF

J: TRBJ1-1
D: -
V: TRBV15
CDR3: CATSRRRGVGTEAFF

J: TRBJ1-4
D: TRBD1
V: TRBV5-4
CDR3: CASSSDRANEKLFF

J: TRBJ2-2
D: -
V: TRBV5-5
CDR3: CASSWGGALNTGELFF

J: TRBJ1-2
D: -
V: TRBV30
CDR3: CAWSVGGWNYGYTF

J: TRBJ2-5
D: -
V: TRBV5-5
CDR3: CASSLKETQYF

J: TRBJ2-2
D: TRBD1
V: TRBV7-3
CDR3: CASSDHPSGQANTGELFF

J: TRBJ1-1
D: TRBD1
V: TRBV6-5
CDR3: CASSPDRVMAFF

J: TRBJ2-3
D: TRBD2
V: TRBV19
CDR3: CASCASGGISDTQYF

J: TRBJ1-5
D: TRBD1
V: TRBV10-2
CDR3: CASSEVQGAQGQPQHF

J: TRBJ1-6
D: -
V: TRBV6-4
CDR3: CASRKSGAGSPLHF

J: TRBJ2-5
D: -
V: TRBV7-9
CDR3: CASSLGAETQYF

J: TRBJ2-2
D: -
V: TRBV18
CDR3: CASSPPENTGELFF

J: TRBJ1-2
D: -
V: TRBV4-1
CDR3: CASSQVGTGLSYYGYTF

J: TRBJ2-7
D: TRBD1
V: TRBV5-6
CDR3: CASSSSGQGAYEQYF

J: TRBJ2-1
D: -
V: TRBV19
CDR3: CASSWGGDNNEQFF

J: TRBJ2-1
D: -
V: TRBV24-1
CDR3: CARAGPGFEQFF

J: TRBJ2-7
D: TRBD2
V: TRBV29-1
CDR3: CSVVPTGTSSPYEQYF

J: TRBJ2-2
D: TRBD1
V: TRBV6-1
CDR3: CASSSGTGGETGELFF

J: TRBJ2-4
D: -
V: TRBV5-6
CDR3: CASSLALFMSKNIQYF

J: TRBJ2-7
D: -
V: TRBV4-3
CDR3: CASSQQGSYEQYF

J: TRBJ2-1
D: TRBD1
V: TRBV6-4
CDR3: CASSEDVDRAGDEQFF

J: TRBJ2-2
D: -
V: TRBV7-2
CDR3: CASSLPSIGELFF

J: TRBJ2-1
D: -
V: TRBV12-3/TRBV12-4
CDR3: CASGPTRDEQFF

J: TRBJ2-5
D: TRBD2
V: TRBV7-9
CDR3: CASSLIQGGGAGKKETQYF